This T cell receptor (beta chain) derives from a study of molecular identifiers for immune sequencing clone quantification (dated by TCRdb to the late 2010s). Describing the broader study: For a replicate experiment, RNA from approximately 20,000 or 100,000 naive CD8 T cells was divided into five aliquots, of which four were sequenced. CD8 T cells were used in a methods study to benchmark molecular-identifier clustering-based TCR repertoire sequencing (MIDCIRS) and TCR RNA copy counting. Study-level results and caveats: The naive libraries included spiked-in Jurkat TCR RNA (roughly nine copies' worth), and this RNA is not part of the donor repertoire. When barcode sub-clustering was omitted, TCR diversity was inflated by chimeric consensus sequences, with chimeras reaching as high as 47%. About three recovered TCR RNA copies per cell were obtained by modeling, versus around 10 by digital PCR, implying a capture efficiency of about 30%. Even against a background of approximately 1 million naive CD8 T cells, spiked-in Jurkat TCR RNA amounting to a single cell's worth was reported to be detectable. Highly expanded clone sizes could be underestimated because identical TCR molecules may share a barcode. In CMV-specific effector cells, over 97% of molecules were held by clones above 20 RNA copies, whereas under 1% of molecules were held by such clones in naive cells.

Libraries of naive CD8 T cells were built from approximately 20,000 to 980,000 sorted cells, with 10%, 30% or 50% of the purified RNA used. On a BD FACSAria II, naive CD8 T cells were FACS-sorted as CD8+CD4-CCR7+CD45RA+ and collected into RLT Plus buffer. To test detection sensitivity, Jurkat RNA equivalent to about eleven TCR copies was spiked into samples of roughly 18,000-1,000,000 naive CD8 T cells. Enrichment of CD8 T cells was performed with RosetteSep CD8+ T Cell Enrichment Cocktail and Ficoll-Paque, after which ACK red cell lysis was carried out. The germline V gene sets CDR1 to MGHRA and CDR2 to YSYEKL. V and J lose 3 bases and 5 bases, and a span of 14 bases separates them. The CDR3 goes from the cysteine to the phenylalanine over 14 residues. Only the CDR3 part of the read is kept: 42 bases, read in frame from the first base. Ten or more counts support this clonotype. Its antigen target is currently unknown. No qualities accompany the bases; no much larger clone lies one base away.

Libraries were constructed by PCR. Sequencing took place on a NextSeq 500. Bulk TCR libraries were made following a previously described method, with the TCR primers given in Table S5. Purification of total RNA was performed with the Qiagen AllPrep DNA/RNA kit. Before analysis, reads from multiple sequencing runs of one library were combined. Turning to the authors' computational methods: Reads were retained only if the reads had an exact TCR constant sequence, and the retained reads were trimmed to 150 nt and grouped according to their 12-nt molecular barcodes. Reads in each barcode group were sub-clustered using a 15% Levenshtein threshold, and a quality-weighted consensus sequence was built for each RNA molecule. Non-functional sequences were excluded, and lower-count sequences lying one edit away from another sequence were also excluded. Based on a fit of two negative binomial distributions, barcode sub-clusters having less than 20% of the maximum read count were discarded. TCRdb trimmed the raw reads at Q25, called clones with MiXCR and kept productive beta chains. All rows with the same CDR3 protein become a single entry with the most common DNA and genes. The V and J calls and clone size come from TCRdb's table, not from the authors' own analysis. The sample table lists about 630,000 distinct CDR3 sequences, about 25% of them with a count of one. Of the sample, 0.78% is held by the ten largest clones.

The receptor comes from a human donor in good health. Some libraries in this study had Jurkat cell RNA spiked in. Sequences were obtained from naive CD8+ T cells from blood, with Jurkat cell RNA spiked in. The intended sense of this specimen's cell subset or site label: FACS-sorted CD8+CD4-CCR7+CD45RA+ naive T cells. This chain is built from TRBV4-1 and TRBJ2-7, and possibly TRBD1, on 6 matching bases. The CDR3 protein is CASSHAIGGHEQYF. The nucleotide sequence reads as follows: TGCGCCAGCAGCCATGCCATTGGGGGCCACGAGCAGTACTTC.